This is a list of T cell receptor beta chains from one sample in a study of cytotoxic CD8 clonotypes in ibrutinib-treated CLL. Profiled with immunoSEQ multiplex PCR; TCRdb holds only in-frame clones, not every one. The table records about 200,000 clones, over 55% of them present only once. The source was PBMCs, collected after 24 months of ibrutinib treatment. All receptors derive from a human donor with chronic lymphocytic leukemia. Both conserved end residues are part of each CDR3. A D gene is named only where the DNA matches it firmly. Clone size is shown for a subset of rows, as once, few, many or a class of expanded clone.

V gene: TRBV19
D gene: TRBD2
J gene: TRBJ2-7
clone size: NA
CDR3 protein: CASSMRLAGGSYEQYF
CDR3 DNA: TGTGCCAGTAGTATGAGACTAGCGGGAGGATCCTACGAGCAGTACTTC

V gene: TRBV28
D gene: NA
J gene: TRBJ1-1
clone size: NA
CDR3 protein: CASTPGQTMNTEAFF
CDR3 DNA: TGTGCCAGCACCCCTGGACAGACGATGAACACTGAAGCTTTCTTT

V gene: TRBV27
D gene: TRBD1
J gene: TRBJ2-5
clone size: NA
CDR3 protein: CASSNPGQGWETQYF
CDR3 DNA: TGTGCCAGCAGTAACCCGGGACAGGGGTGGGAGACCCAGTACTTC

V gene: TRBV28
D gene: NA
J gene: TRBJ1-2
clone size: NA
CDR3 protein: CASSLATYGYTF
CDR3 DNA: TGTGCCAGCAGTCTGGCCACCTACGGCTACACCTTC

V gene: TRBV6-5
D gene: TRBD2
J gene: TRBJ2-7
clone size: NA
CDR3 protein: CASSLPGTNIYF
CDR3 DNA: TGTGCCAGCAGTCTACCCGGGACTAACATCTACTTC

V gene: TRBV4-3
D gene: NA
J gene: TRBJ2-2
clone size: NA
CDR3 protein: CASSRTGKYTGELFF
CDR3 DNA: TGCGCCAGCAGCCGTACAGGGAAATACACCGGGGAGCTGTTTTTT

V gene: TRBV13
D gene: NA
J gene: TRBJ1-3
clone size: NA
CDR3 protein: CASSPKERNSGNTIYF
CDR3 DNA: TGTGCCAGCAGCCCCAAGGAGAGGAATTCCGGAAACACCATATATTTT

V gene: TRBV25-1
D gene: NA
J gene: TRBJ2-7
clone size: NA
CDR3 protein: CASSWAEMNEQYF
CDR3 DNA: TGTGCCAGCAGTTGGGCGGAGATGAACGAGCAGTACTTC

V gene: TRBV6-6
D gene: TRBD1
J gene: TRBJ1-2
clone size: NA
CDR3 protein: CASRDRGERYGYTF
CDR3 DNA: TGTGCCAGCAGGGACAGGGGAGAGCGCTATGGCTACACCTTC

V gene: TRBV21-1
D gene: NA
J gene: TRBJ2-7
clone size: few
CDR3 protein: CASSKSGLDHEQYF
CDR3 DNA: TGTGCCAGCAGCAAATCTGGTTTAGACCACGAGCAGTACTTC

V gene: TRBV5-6
D gene: NA
J gene: TRBJ2-3
clone size: NA
CDR3 protein: CASSLITADTQYF
CDR3 DNA: TGTGCCAGCAGCTTGATTACCGCAGATACGCAGTATTTT

V gene: TRBV19
D gene: NA
J gene: TRBJ2-3
clone size: NA
CDR3 protein: CASQRVVFRSSTDTQYF
CDR3 DNA: TGTGCCAGCCAGCGTGTAGTCTTTCGCTCCAGCACAGATACGCAGTATTTT

V gene: TRBV27
D gene: NA
J gene: TRBJ1-2
clone size: NA
CDR3 protein: CASSRDGPNYGYTF
CDR3 DNA: TGTGCCAGCAGTAGGGACGGACCAAACTATGGCTACACCTTC

V gene: TRBV7-3
D gene: NA
J gene: TRBJ2-7
clone size: few
CDR3 protein: CASSARPLYEQYF
CDR3 DNA: TGTGCCAGCAGCGCCCGCCCATTATACGAGCAGTACTTC

V gene: TRBV4-2
D gene: TRBD2
J gene: TRBJ2-5
clone size: NA
CDR3 protein: CASSQGLAGGYQETQYF
CDR3 DNA: TGTGCCAGCAGCCAAGGGCTAGCGGGAGGCTACCAAGAGACCCAGTACTTC

V gene: TRBV7-3
D gene: TRBD2
J gene: TRBJ2-1
clone size: NA
CDR3 protein: CASSPGGTSPNEQFF
CDR3 DNA: TGTGCCAGCAGCCCCGGCGGGACTAGCCCAAATGAGCAGTTCTTC

V gene: TRBV5-3
D gene: NA
J gene: TRBJ2-2
clone size: NA
CDR3 protein: CARSGYNRGLWREDGTGELFF
CDR3 DNA: TGTGCCAGAAGCGGATACAACAGGGGGCTCTGGCGGGAGGATGGCACCGGGGAGCTGTTTTTT

V gene: TRBV4-2
D gene: NA
J gene: TRBJ2-1
clone size: NA
CDR3 protein: CASSHLSGPLYNEQFF
CDR3 DNA: TGTGCCAGCAGCCACCTTAGCGGCCCACTCTACAATGAGCAGTTCTTC

V gene: TRBV7-2
D gene: NA
J gene: TRBJ2-5
clone size: NA
CDR3 protein: CASSPARAGTQYF
CDR3 DNA: TGTGCCAGCAGCCCAGCCAGGGCTGGGACCCAGTACTTC

V gene: TRBV11-2
D gene: NA
J gene: TRBJ2-7
clone size: NA
CDR3 protein: CASSLVRGTSYEQYF
CDR3 DNA: TGTGCCAGCAGCTTAGTACGCGGGACCAGCTACGAGCAGTACTTC

V gene: TRBV5-4
D gene: NA
J gene: TRBJ1-3
clone size: once
CDR3 protein: CASSLGGRISGNTIYF
CDR3 DNA: TGTGCCAGCAGCTTGGGTGGACGGATCTCTGGAAACACCATATATTTT

V gene: TRBV11-2
D gene: TRBD1
J gene: TRBJ2-7
clone size: NA
CDR3 protein: CASSTRTGTYEQYF
CDR3 DNA: TGTGCCAGCAGCACACGGACAGGGACCTACGAGCAGTACTTC

V gene: TRBV5-4
D gene: NA
J gene: TRBJ1-3
clone size: NA
CDR3 protein: CASSLGGGSSGNTIYF
CDR3 DNA: TGTGCCAGCAGCTTGGGCGGGGGTAGCTCTGGAAACACCATATATTTT

V gene: TRBV25-1
D gene: NA
J gene: TRBJ1-2
clone size: NA
CDR3 protein: CASSEGFGYGYTF
CDR3 DNA: TGTGCCAGCAGTGAGGGCTTTGGCTATGGCTACACCTTC

V gene: TRBV6-5
D gene: NA
J gene: TRBJ2-7
clone size: few
CDR3 protein: CASSYLGSYEQYF
CDR3 DNA: TGTGCCAGCAGTTACCTCGGGTCCTACGAGCAGTACTTC

V gene: TRBV30
D gene: TRBD2
J gene: TRBJ2-7
clone size: NA
CDR3 protein: CAWSVRLAPTYF
CDR3 DNA: TGTGCCTGGAGTGTTCGACTAGCTCCAACGTACTTC

V gene: TRBV14
D gene: NA
J gene: TRBJ1-2
clone size: NA
CDR3 protein: CASSQDWSGRGYTF
CDR3 DNA: TGTGCCAGCAGCCAAGACTGGTCCGGACGTGGCTACACCTTC

V gene: TRBV7-9
D gene: NA
J gene: TRBJ1-1
clone size: few
CDR3 protein: CASSLNSPLGFEAFF
CDR3 DNA: TGTGCCAGCAGCTTAAATTCCCCGTTGGGCTTTGAAGCTTTCTTT

V gene: TRBV6-1
D gene: NA
J gene: TRBJ2-7
clone size: NA
CDR3 protein: CASSEMTSRSLEQYF
CDR3 DNA: TGTGCCAGCAGTGAAATGACTTCTCGTAGTTTGGAGCAGTACTTC

V gene: TRBV4-1
D gene: NA
J gene: TRBJ1-2
clone size: NA
CDR3 protein: CASSQGQQGGYGYTF
CDR3 DNA: TGCGCCAGCAGCCAAGGCCAACAGGGCGGCTATGGCTACACCTTC

V gene: TRBV2
D gene: TRBD1
J gene: TRBJ2-7
clone size: NA
CDR3 protein: CASSGTGWEQYF
CDR3 DNA: TGTGCCAGCAGTGGGACAGGGTGGGAGCAGTACTTC

V gene: TRBV9
D gene: TRBD2
J gene: TRBJ2-7
clone size: NA
CDR3 protein: CASSPTSGRYEQYF
CDR3 DNA: TGTGCCAGCAGCCCGACTAGCGGGAGGTACGAGCAGTACTTC

V gene: TRBV27
D gene: NA
J gene: TRBJ2-5
clone size: NA
CDR3 protein: CASSLYGGKTQYF
CDR3 DNA: TGTGCCAGCAGTTTATACGGAGGGAAGACCCAGTACTTC

V gene: TRBV7-9
D gene: NA
J gene: TRBJ2-1
clone size: NA
CDR3 protein: CASSLVLAESPWTYNEQFF
CDR3 DNA: TGTGCCAGCAGCTTAGTTTTAGCGGAGTCCCCTTGGACCTACAATGAGCAGTTCTTC

V gene: TRBV20-1
D gene: NA
J gene: TRBJ2-1
clone size: NA
CDR3 protein: CSASRGHEQFF
CDR3 DNA: TGCAGTGCTAGCAGGGGCCATGAGCAGTTCTTC

V gene: TRBV29-1
D gene: NA
J gene: TRBJ2-3
clone size: NA
CDR3 protein: CSVEQLFNTQYF
CDR3 DNA: TGCAGCGTTGAACAGCTTTTCAATACGCAGTATTTT

V gene: TRBV2
D gene: NA
J gene: TRBJ1-1
clone size: NA
CDR3 protein: CASSYHTVLPNTEAFF
CDR3 DNA: TGTGCCAGCAGTTATCACACGGTCCTTCCGAACACTGAAGCTTTCTTT

V gene: TRBV30
D gene: NA
J gene: TRBJ2-5
clone size: NA
CDR3 protein: CAWSVRYQETQYF
CDR3 DNA: TGTGCCTGGAGTGTTAGGTACCAAGAGACCCAGTACTTC

V gene: TRBV5-3
D gene: TRBD2
J gene: TRBJ2-7
clone size: few
CDR3 protein: CARRGLADNTYEQYF
CDR3 DNA: TGTGCCAGAAGAGGACTAGCGGACAATACCTACGAGCAGTACTTC

V gene: TRBV5-1
D gene: TRBD2
J gene: TRBJ2-1
clone size: once
CDR3 protein: CASSLALGLAVNEQFF
CDR3 DNA: TGCGCCAGCAGCTTGGCCCTGGGACTAGCTGTCAATGAGCAGTTCTTC

V gene: TRBV5-6
D gene: NA
J gene: TRBJ2-5
clone size: NA
CDR3 protein: CASSLDTSLGETQYF
CDR3 DNA: TGTGCCAGCAGCTTGGATACTAGCCTTGGCGAGACCCAGTACTTC

V gene: TRBV7-2
D gene: TRBD1
J gene: TRBJ1-2
clone size: few
CDR3 protein: CASSRDSYYGYTF
CDR3 DNA: TGTGCCAGCAGCCGGGACAGTTACTATGGCTACACCTTC

V gene: TRBV7-2
D gene: NA
J gene: TRBJ2-5
clone size: NA
CDR3 protein: CASSLGQQETQYF
CDR3 DNA: TGTGCCAGCAGCTTAGGCCAGCAAGAGACCCAGTACTTC

V gene: TRBV10-1
D gene: NA
J gene: TRBJ1-1
clone size: NA
CDR3 protein: CASSEYRPNTEAFF
CDR3 DNA: TGCGCCAGCAGTGAGTACCGGCCGAACACTGAAGCTTTCTTT

V gene: TRBV5-5
D gene: NA
J gene: TRBJ2-5
clone size: NA
CDR3 protein: CASSLVARGQETQYF
CDR3 DNA: TGTGCCAGCAGCTTGGTCGCTAGGGGGCAAGAGACCCAGTACTTC